The clone carrying this T cell receptor (beta chain) was detected a few times. These data are taken from a study of beta chain features in type 1 diabetes. About the study: Patients did not differ from healthy donors in age, gender or cell yield.

Reverse transcribing all isolated RNA meant expressed TCRB transcripts were sequenced. Generated by immunoSEQ multiplex PCR, the TCRdb table keeps only in-frame clones and is missing some. The sample yields around 400,000 clones, more than 13% seen once. The clonotype originates from a woman aged 18-29 years in good health. The sample consisted of naive CD4+ T cells from blood.

CDR3 nucleotide sequence: TGTGCCAGCAGTCCCTCGGCCCCCAGGGGCTATGGCTACACCTTC. Its translation is CASSPSAPRGYGYTF. V is TRBV27 and J is TRBJ1-2; D may be TRBD1 (6 bases). The CDR3 totals 15 residues. V was clipped by 5 bases and J by 4 bases, with 17 bases between them. Germline V gives CDR1 MNHEY, CDR2 SMNVEV (reference sequence).